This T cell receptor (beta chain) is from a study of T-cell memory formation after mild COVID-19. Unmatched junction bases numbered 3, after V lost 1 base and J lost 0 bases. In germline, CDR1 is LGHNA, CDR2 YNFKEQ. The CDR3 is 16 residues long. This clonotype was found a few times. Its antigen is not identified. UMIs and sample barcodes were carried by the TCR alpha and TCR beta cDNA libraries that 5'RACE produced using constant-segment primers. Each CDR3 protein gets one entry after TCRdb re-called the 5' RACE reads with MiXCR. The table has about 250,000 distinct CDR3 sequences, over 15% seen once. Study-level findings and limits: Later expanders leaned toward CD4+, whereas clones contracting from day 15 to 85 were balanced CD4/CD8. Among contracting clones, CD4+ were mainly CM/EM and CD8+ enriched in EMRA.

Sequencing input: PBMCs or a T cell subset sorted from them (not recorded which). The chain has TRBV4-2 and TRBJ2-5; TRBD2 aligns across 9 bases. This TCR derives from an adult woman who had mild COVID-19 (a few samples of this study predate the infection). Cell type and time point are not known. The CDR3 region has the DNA TGTGCCAGCAGCCAAGTCGTAGCGGGAGACCAAGAGACCCAGTACTTC. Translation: CASSQVVAGDQETQYF.